Listed below are T cell receptor beta chains from one sample, sequenced in a study of T cells in Graves' hyperthyroidism and ophthalmopathy. TCRdb itself ran the multiplex PCR reads through MiXCR, one entry per CDR3 protein. This repertoire shows 280,000 or so distinct CDR3 sequences, over 12% found once; its top ten account for about 30%. Sequencing was done on a sample of blood. Receptors were obtained from a woman aged 45-60 years with Graves' hyperthyroidism that later progressed to Graves' ophthalmopathy. CDR3s include the opening cysteine and the closing phenylalanine or tryptophan. The D gene is left open where the match is weak. Size values are once, few and many counts, or a class for expanded clones, and some rows have none.

clone size: NA; J gene: TRBJ2-7; V gene: TRBV3-1; D gene: NA; CDR3 protein: CASSQDLTAEQYF; CDR3 DNA: TGTGCCAGCAGCCAAGATTTAACCGCCGAGCAGTACTTC
clone size: many; J gene: TRBJ2-3; V gene: TRBV11-2; D gene: NA; CDR3 protein: CASSLVYVDTQYF; CDR3 DNA: TGTGCCAGCAGCTTAGTATACGTGGATACGCAGTATTTT
clone size: many; J gene: TRBJ1-2; V gene: TRBV24-1; D gene: NA; CDR3 protein: CATSDSETDFTNYGYTF; CDR3 DNA: TGTGCCACCAGTGATTCGGAGACAGACTTTACTAACTATGGCTACACCTTC
clone size: many; J gene: TRBJ2-5; V gene: TRBV7-9; D gene: TRBD1; CDR3 protein: CASSPQGEETQYF; CDR3 DNA: TGTGCCAGCAGCCCCCAGGGGGAAGAGACCCAGTACTTC
clone size: many; J gene: TRBJ1-1; V gene: TRBV5-1; D gene: TRBD1; CDR3 protein: CASSLLQGAPEAFF; CDR3 DNA: TGCGCCAGCAGCTTGCTTCAGGGGGCTCCTGAAGCTTTCTTT
clone size: many; J gene: TRBJ1-5; V gene: TRBV12-3/TRBV12-4; D gene: NA; CDR3 protein: CASIMDSNQPQHF; CDR3 DNA: TGTGCCAGCATCATGGACAGCAATCAGCCCCAGCATTTT
clone size: many; J gene: TRBJ2-7; V gene: TRBV3-1; D gene: TRBD2; CDR3 protein: CASSRQWGGEEQYF; CDR3 DNA: TGTGCCAGCAGCCGCCAGTGGGGGGGAGAAGAGCAGTACTTC
clone size: many; J gene: TRBJ1-5; V gene: TRBV28; D gene: NA; CDR3 protein: CASSLWNIEGYQPQHF; CDR3 DNA: TGTGCCAGCAGTTTATGGAACATTGAGGGATATCAGCCCCAGCATTTT
clone size: few; J gene: TRBJ2-3; V gene: TRBV19; D gene: TRBD2; CDR3 protein: CASSITSGGTDTQYF; CDR3 DNA: TGTGCCAGTAGTATAACTAGCGGTGGAACAGATACGCAGTATTTT
clone size: many; J gene: TRBJ2-5; V gene: TRBV13; D gene: TRBD2; CDR3 protein: CASSHGTSGIYETQYF; CDR3 DNA: TGTGCCAGCAGCCACGGGACTAGCGGGATTTACGAGACCCAGTACTTC
clone size: many; J gene: TRBJ2-1; V gene: TRBV6-1; D gene: TRBD2; CDR3 protein: CASSPTVAGAGYDEQFF; CDR3 DNA: TGTGCCAGCAGTCCGACTGTGGCGGGAGCGGGGTACGATGAGCAGTTCTTC
clone size: many; J gene: TRBJ1-5; V gene: TRBV2; D gene: NA; CDR3 protein: CASSAHGGNQPQHF; CDR3 DNA: TGTGCCAGCAGTGCTCACGGGGGGAATCAGCCCCAGCATTTT
clone size: many; J gene: TRBJ2-5; V gene: TRBV5-1; D gene: NA; CDR3 protein: CASSFGTPSGETQYF; CDR3 DNA: TGCGCCAGCAGCTTCGGCACTCCCTCGGGCGAGACCCAGTACTTC
clone size: many; J gene: TRBJ2-3; V gene: TRBV24-1; D gene: TRBD2; CDR3 protein: CATSDLQRGNTQYF; CDR3 DNA: TGTGCCACCAGTGATTTGCAGCGGGGCAACACGCAGTATTTT
clone size: many; J gene: TRBJ2-3; V gene: TRBV11-2; D gene: TRBD2; CDR3 protein: CASSLRTSATTDTQYF; CDR3 DNA: TGTGCCAGCAGCTTGAGGACTAGCGCTACCACAGATACGCAGTATTTT
clone size: NA; J gene: TRBJ2-6; V gene: TRBV7-8; D gene: NA; CDR3 protein: CASSSVVSGANVLTF; CDR3 DNA: TGTGCCAGCAGCTCAGTGGTCTCTGGGGCCAACGTCCTGACTTTC
clone size: NA; J gene: TRBJ2-5; V gene: TRBV4-1; D gene: NA; CDR3 protein: CASSQVEETQYF; CDR3 DNA: TGCGCCAGCAGCCAGGTCGAAGAGACCCAGTACTTC
clone size: few; J gene: TRBJ2-1; V gene: TRBV5-1; D gene: NA; CDR3 protein: CASSLEGNKAYNEQFF; CDR3 DNA: TGCGCCAGCAGCTTGGAGGGCAATAAGGCCTACAATGAGCAGTTCTTC
clone size: NA; J gene: TRBJ2-3; V gene: TRBV28; D gene: NA; CDR3 protein: CASRLPGDTQYF; CDR3 DNA: TGTGCCAGCAGGTTACCGGGGGATACGCAGTATTTT
clone size: NA; J gene: TRBJ2-1; V gene: TRBV2; D gene: TRBD2; CDR3 protein: CASSESGSSPNEQFF; CDR3 DNA: TGTGCCAGCAGTGAAAGCGGGAGTTCCCCCAATGAGCAGTTCTTC
clone size: many; J gene: TRBJ2-1; V gene: TRBV11-1; D gene: NA; CDR3 protein: CASSLALSSYNEQFF; CDR3 DNA: TGTGCCAGCAGCTTAGCGCTTAGCTCCTACAATGAGCAGTTCTTC
clone size: few; J gene: TRBJ1-4; V gene: TRBV5-5; D gene: NA; CDR3 protein: CASSYPQGVANEKLFF; CDR3 DNA: TGTGCCAGCAGCTACCCCCAGGGAGTTGCTAATGAAAAACTGTTTTTT